The 27 T cell receptor beta chains below all came from one sample that was sequenced in a study of blood T cell repertoires in COVID-19. Measured with immunoSEQ multiplex PCR; TCRdb has only the in-frame clones, and not every one. Among some 190,000 clones, about 88% were seen once, and the ten largest hold about 22%. The specimen sequenced was PBMCs or T cells enriched from blood (not recorded which). These TCRs come from a woman between 40 and 50 years old in a cohort exposed to, infected with or recovered from COVID-19 (not recorded which).

This clone was seen more than once but under ten times. The chain links TRBV7-9 to TRBJ1-2, with TRBD1 as a possible D gene (6 bases). The CDR3 consists of 12 residues. V was cut by 4 bases and J by 5 bases, with 8 bases left in between. The germline V gene has CDR1 SEHNR and CDR2 FQNEAQ (reference sequence). As DNA, the CDR3 is TGTGCCAGCAGCTCTGGACAGTATGGCTACACCTTC. It specifies CASSSGQYGYTF.

The CDR3 coding sequence is TGTGCCAGCAGTTACTCGATAGGGGCCTCTGGAAACACCATATATTTT. Translation: CASSYSIGASGNTIYF. The V gene is TRBV6-5, the J gene TRBJ1-3; possibly TRBD1 for D (5 bases). V lost 0 bases and J 0 bases, leaving 9 bases between the germline ends. The length of the CDR3 is 16 residues. Germline lookup yields CDR1 MNHEY and CDR2 SVGAGI.

V usage is TRBV2 and J usage is TRBJ2-3, with 7 bases lining up with TRBD2. V shed 6 bases and J 0 bases; nucleotides not matched to a gene: 12. Germline V CDR1 and CDR2: SNHLY, FYNNEI. The CDR3 contains 17 residues. The CDR3 reads CASSDPMWGGSTDTQYF. CDR3 in DNA: TGTGCCAGCAGCGATCCAATGTGGGGGGGGAGCACAGATACGCAGTATTTT. Based on the CDR3 plus reference TRBV2 and TRBJ2-3, the full variable domain is EPEVTQTPSHQVTQMGQEVILRCVPISNHLYFYWYRQILGQKVEFLVSFYNNEISEKSEIFDDQFSVERPDGSNFTLKIRSTKLEDSAMYFCASSDPMWGGSTDTQYFGPGTRLTVL.

A single count supports this clone. DNA of the CDR3: TGTGCCAGCAGCCCGGGACAGGGGAATGAAAAACTGTTTTTT. It is translated as CASSPGQGNEKLFF. The chain recombines TRBV3-1 (or the pseudogene TRBV3-2) with TRBJ1-4; 10 nucleotides agree with TRBD1. V shed 4 bases and J 5 bases; nucleotides not matched to a gene: 1. Germline lookup yields CDR1 LGHDT and CDR2 YNNKEL (reference sequence). The CDR3 consists of 14 residues.

This rearrangement joins TRBV10-3 to TRBJ1-6; 8 bases line up with TRBD1. V dropped 6 bases and J dropped 7; count of bases not matched to a gene: 2. The germline gives CDR1 ENHRY, CDR2 SYGVKD. This CDR3 region has 13 residues. CDR3 nucleotides: TGTGCCATCAGCCGGGACAGGAATTCACCCCTCCACTTT. Its translation: CAISRDRNSPLHF.

In this sample, this clone turned up a few times. This chain uses TRBV6-5 with TRBJ1-3; D unclear. Looked up from germline, CDR1 is MNHEY and CDR2 is SVGAGI. V was cut by 2 bases and J by 0 bases, with 11 bases left in between. The CDR3 contains 16 residues. The chain's CDR3 is CASSYGPGSSGNTIYF. The CDR3 DNA reads as TGTGCCAGCAGTTACGGCCCGGGGAGCTCTGGAAACACCATATATTTT.

V usage is TRBV27 and J usage is TRBJ2-7; 7 nucleotides agree with TRBD1. The V segment lost 9 bases and the J segment 0 bases; nucleotides outside the gene matches: 5. The CDR3 runs to 13 residues. Germline loops: CDR1 MNHEY, CDR2 SMNVEV (reference sequence). The CDR3 bases are TGTGCCAGTTCACGACAGGGCTCCTACGAGCAGTACTTC. It is translated as CASSRQGSYEQYF.

The chain carries TRBV13 and TRBJ2-7; 7 nucleotides agree with TRBD2. The ends lost 1 base at V and 2 bases at J; junction bases unmatched: 8. CDR1 is PRHDT and CDR2 is FYEKMQ in the germline V gene (reference sequence). CDR3 size: 16 residues. The CDR3 is CASSLAIASGTYEQYF. The DNA for the CDR3 is TGTGCCAGCAGCTTAGCAATCGCTAGCGGAACCTACGAGCAGTACTTC.

The chain employs TRBV7-9 and TRBJ1-2; maybe TRBD1 (6 bases). Trimming shortened V by 5 bases and J by 0 bases, and 19 bases separated the two germline ends. The germline V gene encodes CDR1 SEHNR and CDR2 FQNEAQ (reference sequence). This CDR3 contains 17 residues. The CDR3 DNA reads TGTGCCAGCAGCCCCGGCCCGCGGACAGTCTCTAACTATGGCTACACCTTC. It is translated as CASSPGPRTVSNYGYTF. The full variable domain, in which reference TRBV7-9 and TRBJ1-2 provide the parts outside the CDR3, is DTGVSQNPRHKITKRGQNVTFRCDPISEHNRLYWYRQTLGQGPEFLTYFQNEAQLEKSRLLSDRFSAERPKGSFSTLEIQRTEQGDSAMYLCASSPGPRTVSNYGYTFGSGTRLTVV.

V gene TRBV11-3 combines with J gene TRBJ2-7, with 7 bases that match TRBD2. The V segment lost 5 bases and the J segment 1 base; nucleotides outside the gene matches: 5. In germline, CDR1 is SGHNT, CDR2 YENEEA. This CDR3 is 14 amino acids long. The CDR3 here is CASSPPGGSYEQYF. The CDR3 DNA is TGTGCCAGCAGCCCCCCCGGGGGGTCCTACGAGCAGTACTTC.

J is TRBJ2-5 and V is TRBV7-2; D possibly corresponds to TRBD2 (6 bases). The V end was cut by 11 bases, the J end by 5 bases, with 18 bases between. The germline V gene has CDR1 SGHTA and CDR2 FQGNSA. The CDR3 spans 13 residues. CDR3 nucleotides: TGTGCCGGTCGGGGGAACTGGGAGGAGACCCAGTACTTC. Translating gives CAGRGNWEETQYF.

The V and J genes are TRBV5-1 and TRBJ2-3, with D tentatively TRBD2 (5 bases). V was trimmed by 2 bases and J by 4 bases, leaving 14 bases between them. The CDR3 sequence is 15 residues long. Germline CDR1 SGHRS, CDR2 YFSETQ. CDR3 in amino acids: CASSFSEGRADTQYF. CDR3 coding DNA: TGCGCCAGCAGCTTTAGTGAGGGTCGGGCAGATACGCAGTATTTT.

This clone was seen just once. The V and J genes are TRBV11-3 and TRBJ1-1, with TRBD1 as a possible D gene (5 bases). Trimming removed 5 bases from V and 7 bases from J, with 17 bases in between. In germline, CDR1 is SGHNT, CDR2 YENEEA. The CDR3 extends over 14 amino acids. CDR3 protein: CASSRLRADGEAFF. As DNA, the CDR3 is TGTGCCAGCAGCCGACTCAGGGCGGATGGTGAAGCTTTCTTT.

The chain carries TRBV4-3 and TRBJ1-4; D is possibly TRBD1 (6 bases). Looked up from germline, CDR1 is LGHNA and CDR2 is YSLEER. Between the trimmed V and J ends, which lost 0 bases and 7 bases, there was a span of 15 bases. The CDR3 is made up of 16 amino acids. CDR3 region: CASSQDRTARTEKLFF. The CDR3 bases are TGCGCCAGCAGCCAAGATCGGACAGCAAGAACTGAAAAACTGTTTTTT.

The gene calls are TRBV4-1 and TRBJ2-3; 10 nucleotides agree with TRBD1. Unmatched junction bases numbered 10, after V lost 1 base and J lost 3 bases. CDR3 length equals 18 residues. Germline values: CDR1 MGHRA, CDR2 YSYEKL. CDR3 nucleotide sequence: TGCGCCAGCAGCCAAGGACAGGGGGCGCGAATCGAGACAGATACGCAGTATTTT. Its translation: CASSQGQGARIETDTQYF.

The V and J genes are TRBV4-2 and TRBJ2-7; the match to TRBD1 covers 9 bases. After removal of 4 bases from V and 3 bases from J, the junction contained 4 bases not matched to a gene. The V gene's germline CDR1 is LGHNA and CDR2 YNFKEQ. The CDR3 extends over 14 amino acids. As DNA, the CDR3 is TGTGCCAGCAGCCGGGGACAGGGAGTCTACGAGCAGTACTTC. Translated, it gives CASSRGQGVYEQYF.

J is TRBJ2-1 and V is TRBV7-9, with D unclear. This CDR3 has 12 residues. Trimming removed 5 bases from V and 6 bases from J, with 8 bases in between. The germline gives CDR1 SEHNR, CDR2 FQNEAQ (reference sequence). The CDR3, as DNA: TGTGCCAGCAGCCGCGGTAGCAATGAGCAGTTCTTC. Its translation: CASSRGSNEQFF.

The chain has TRBV28 and TRBJ1-6, with 8 bases fitting TRBD1. Germline CDR1 and CDR2: MDHEN and SYDVKM. This CDR3 region has 17 residues. After removal of 6 bases from V and 3 bases from J, the junction contained 10 bases not matched to a gene. DNA of the CDR3: TGTGCCAGCAGCCTACCAGGGGGCGGAGGCTATAATTCACCCCTCCACTTT. Translation gives CASSLPGGGGYNSPLHF.

The rearrangement joins TRBV27 to TRBJ2-7, with 7 bases aligning to TRBD2. Germline V CDR1 and CDR2: MNHEY, SMNVEV (reference sequence). The V segment lost 5 bases and the J segment 1 base; nucleotides outside the gene matches: 11. The CDR3 loop spans 16 amino acids. In DNA form, the CDR3 reads TGTGCCAGCAGTCAACGCGGGAGCGTGAGGTCCTACGAGCAGTACTTC. This gives the protein CASSQRGSVRSYEQYF.

This chain connects TRBV28 to TRBJ1-2; TRBD1 agrees at 8 bases. The germline CDR1 and CDR2 sequences are MDHEN and SYDVKM. The CDR3 runs to 14 residues. V dropped 6 bases and J dropped 4; count of bases not matched to a gene: 7. The CDR3 DNA reads TGTGCCAGCAGCATTGGACAGGGCCGCTATGGCTACACCTTC. Translation gives CASSIGQGRYGYTF.

The rearrangement uses TRBV10-2 and TRBJ2-7; no reliable D call. Trimming took off 0 bases at V and 1 base at J, with 7 bases between the two ends. This CDR3 contains 14 residues. The germline gives CDR1 WSHSY, CDR2 SAAADI. Here the CDR3 DNA reads TGCGCCAGCAGTGAGTCGTCGGTTTCCTACGAGCAGTACTTC. It translates to CASSESSVSYEQYF.

The chain joins TRBV11-3 to TRBJ2-5; D uncertain. This CDR3 region has 13 residues. Per the germline V gene, CDR1 is SGHNT and CDR2 is YENEEA. Trimming pared 3 bases from V and 0 bases from J, leaving 5 bases between. In DNA, the CDR3 is TGTGCCAGCAGCTTCGACTACCAAGAGACCCAGTACTTC. This gives the protein CASSFDYQETQYF.

The chain joins TRBV6-6 to TRBJ1-2; no firm D call. Germline V lookup: CDR1 MNHNY, CDR2 SVGAGI (reference sequence). The CDR3 is made up of 13 amino acids. With 5 bases removed from V and 8 bases from J, the gap between germline ends came to 15 bases. CDR3 bases: TGTGCCAGCAGTGGGGTCTGGGCTAGCGGCTACACCTTC. Amino acids: CASSGVWASGYTF.

This clone appeared a few times. The chain links TRBV11-3 to TRBJ1-2; the D is unclear. V lost 5 bases to trimming and J lost 6 bases, with 16 bases between them. The CDR3 runs 14 residues. The germline gives CDR1 SGHNT, CDR2 YENEEA. The CDR3 bases are TGTGCCAGCAGCCTTTCTCCGGGGTTGGATGGCTACACCTTC. Protein product: CASSLSPGLDGYTF.

This clone has only one observation. This chain uses TRBV4-2 with TRBJ2-7, with a weak D call TRBD2 (6 bases). Germline V CDR1 and CDR2: LGHNA, YNFKEQ. V was shortened by 2 bases and J by 0 bases, with 14 bases between the two germline ends. CDR3 length: 16 amino acids. The CDR3 bases are TGTGCCAGCAGCCAAAGAGGAGGGCTTAACTCCTACGAGCAGTACTTC. Residues: CASSQRGGLNSYEQYF.

This chain joins TRBV3-1 (or the pseudogene TRBV3-2) and TRBJ1-5; D remains ambiguous. From germline, CDR1 is LGHDT and CDR2 YNNKEL (reference sequence). V lost 1 base and J lost 9, with 13 bases in between. This CDR3 is built from 14 residues. Here the CDR3 reads CASSQGSGTGPQHF. CDR3 nucleotide sequence: TGTGCCAGCAGCCAAGGCTCGGGAACTGGGCCCCAGCATTTT.

The chain joins TRBV7-9 to TRBJ1-2; D perhaps matches TRBD1 (6 bases). CDR3 length: 13 amino acids. CDR1 is SEHNR, CDR2 FQNEAQ, per germline (reference sequence). V dropped 1 base and J dropped 6 bases, with 9 bases sitting between them. CDR3: CASSLGGQHGYTF. CDR3 nucleotides: TGTGCCAGCAGCTTAGGGGGACAACATGGCTACACCTTC.